In its sample, the clone carrying this T cell receptor beta chain was seen many times. This entry is derived from a study of identical twins. Between the trimmed V and J ends, which lost 2 bases and 3 bases, there was a span of 8 bases. The CDR3 has 13 amino acids. Per the germline V gene, CDR1 is SGDLS and CDR2 is YYNGEE. MiXCR, applied by TCRdb to the 5' RACE reads, yields one record per CDR3 protein. Counted here are around 230,000 distinct CDR3 sequences, 6% to 7% occurring once; the ten biggest clones make up roughly 15%. Another study also made use of these data, one on T cells expressing NK-cell markers.

Sequenced sample: CD8+ T cells sorted from blood. V and J are TRBV9 and TRBJ1-1; possibly TRBD1 for D (6 bases). The sequence was obtained from a woman under 30 in good health. Here the CDR3 reads CASSVGTHTEAFF. The DNA for the CDR3 is TGTGCCAGCAGCGTCGGGACACACACTGAAGCTTTCTTT.